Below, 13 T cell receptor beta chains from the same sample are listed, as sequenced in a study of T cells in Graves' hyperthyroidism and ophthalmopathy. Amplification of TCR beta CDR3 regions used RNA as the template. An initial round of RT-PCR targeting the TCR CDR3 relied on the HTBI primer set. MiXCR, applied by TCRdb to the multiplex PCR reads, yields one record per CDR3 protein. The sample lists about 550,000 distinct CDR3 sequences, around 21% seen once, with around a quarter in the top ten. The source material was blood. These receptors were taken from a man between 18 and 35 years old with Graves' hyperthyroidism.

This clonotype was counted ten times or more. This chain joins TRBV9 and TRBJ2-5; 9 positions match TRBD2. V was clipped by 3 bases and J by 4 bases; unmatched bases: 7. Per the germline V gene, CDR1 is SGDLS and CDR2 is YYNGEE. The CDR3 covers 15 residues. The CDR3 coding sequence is TGTGCCAGCAGCGCCAGCGGGGGGCGAGGAGAGACCCAGTACTTC. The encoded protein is CASSASGGRGETQYF.

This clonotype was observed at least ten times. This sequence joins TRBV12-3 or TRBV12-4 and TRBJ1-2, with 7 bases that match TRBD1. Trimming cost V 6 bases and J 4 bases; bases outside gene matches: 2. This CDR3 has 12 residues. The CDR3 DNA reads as TGTGCCAGCAGGGGACAGACCTATGGCTACACCTTC. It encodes CASRGQTYGYTF.

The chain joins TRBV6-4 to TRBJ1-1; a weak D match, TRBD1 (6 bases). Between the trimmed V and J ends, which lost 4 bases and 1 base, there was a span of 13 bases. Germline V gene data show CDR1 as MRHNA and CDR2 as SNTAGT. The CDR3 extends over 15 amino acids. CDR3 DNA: TGTGCCAGCAGTGTACGACAGGTGACGAACACTGAAGCTTTCTTT. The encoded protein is CASSVRQVTNTEAFF.

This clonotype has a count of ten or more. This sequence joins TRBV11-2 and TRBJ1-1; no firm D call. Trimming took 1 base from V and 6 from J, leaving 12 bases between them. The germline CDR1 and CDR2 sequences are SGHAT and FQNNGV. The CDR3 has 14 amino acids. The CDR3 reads CASSLVGWVPEAFF. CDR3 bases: TGTGCCAGCAGCTTAGTAGGTTGGGTCCCTGAAGCTTTCTTT. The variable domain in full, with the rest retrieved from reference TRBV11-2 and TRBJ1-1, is EAGVAQSPRYKIIEKRQSVAFWCNPISGHATLYWYQQILGQGPKLLIQFQNNGVVDDSQLPKDRFSAERLKGVDSTLKIQPAKLEDSAVYLCASSLVGWVPEAFFGQGTRLTVV.

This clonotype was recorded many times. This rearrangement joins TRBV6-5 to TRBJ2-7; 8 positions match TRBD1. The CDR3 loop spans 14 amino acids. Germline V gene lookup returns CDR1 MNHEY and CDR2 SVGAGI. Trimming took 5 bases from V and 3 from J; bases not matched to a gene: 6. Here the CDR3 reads CASSPTGAHYEQYF. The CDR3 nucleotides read TGTGCCAGCAGTCCGACAGGGGCTCACTACGAGCAGTACTTC.

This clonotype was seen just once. In nucleotides, the CDR3 is TGCAGTGCTTTAGCGGGAGAGTCGGCCCAGTACTTC. Translation gives CSALAGESAQYF. The chain combines TRBV20-1 with TRBJ2-5, with TRBD2 matching over 9 bases. CDR3 length: 12 residues. Germline V gene lookup returns CDR1 DFQATT and CDR2 SNEGSKA (reference sequence). The junction had 7 bases not matched to a gene; V was cut back by 5 bases and J by 9 bases.

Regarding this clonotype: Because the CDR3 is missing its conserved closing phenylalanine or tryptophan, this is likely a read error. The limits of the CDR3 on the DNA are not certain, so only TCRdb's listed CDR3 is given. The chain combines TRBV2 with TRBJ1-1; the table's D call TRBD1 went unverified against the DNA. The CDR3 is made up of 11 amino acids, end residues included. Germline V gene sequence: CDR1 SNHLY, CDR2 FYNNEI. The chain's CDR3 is CASSLPGVALL.

The CDR3 loop reads CASTRLGGRAQVEAFF. The DNA for the CDR3 is TGTGCCAGCACCCGCCTCGGCGGGCGGGCGCAGGTTGAAGCTTTCTTT. This rearrangement joins TRBV12-3 or TRBV12-4 to TRBJ1-1; D call uncertain. V dropped 7 bases and J dropped 7 bases, with 25 bases sitting between them. The CDR3 spans 16 residues.

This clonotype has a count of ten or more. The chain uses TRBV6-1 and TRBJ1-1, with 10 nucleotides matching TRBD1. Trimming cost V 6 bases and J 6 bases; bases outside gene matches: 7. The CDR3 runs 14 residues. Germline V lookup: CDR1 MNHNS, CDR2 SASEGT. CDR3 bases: TGTGCCAGCAGCCTCGGGACAGGGGTGTCTGAAGCTTTCTTT. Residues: CASSLGTGVSEAFF.

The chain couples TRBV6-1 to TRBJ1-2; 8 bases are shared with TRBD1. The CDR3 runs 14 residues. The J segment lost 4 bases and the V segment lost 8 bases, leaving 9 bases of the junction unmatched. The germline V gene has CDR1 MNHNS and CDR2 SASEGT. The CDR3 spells CASGPPGQVYGYTF. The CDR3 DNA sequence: TGTGCCAGCGGGCCCCCGGGACAGGTCTATGGCTACACCTTC.

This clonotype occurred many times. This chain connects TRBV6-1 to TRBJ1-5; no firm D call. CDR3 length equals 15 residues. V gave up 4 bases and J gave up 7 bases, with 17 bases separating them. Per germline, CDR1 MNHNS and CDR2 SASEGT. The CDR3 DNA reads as TGTGCCAGCAGTGCCGACATCGGCAACAGACAGCCCCAGCATTTT. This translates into CASSADIGNRQPQHF.

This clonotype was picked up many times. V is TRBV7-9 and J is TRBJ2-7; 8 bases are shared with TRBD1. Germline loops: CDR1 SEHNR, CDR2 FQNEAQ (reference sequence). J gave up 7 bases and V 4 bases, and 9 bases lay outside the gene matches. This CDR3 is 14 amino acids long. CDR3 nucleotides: TGTGCCAGCAGCTCTTCCCAGGGGGCAGGGGAGCAGTACTTC. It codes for CASSSSQGAGEQYF.

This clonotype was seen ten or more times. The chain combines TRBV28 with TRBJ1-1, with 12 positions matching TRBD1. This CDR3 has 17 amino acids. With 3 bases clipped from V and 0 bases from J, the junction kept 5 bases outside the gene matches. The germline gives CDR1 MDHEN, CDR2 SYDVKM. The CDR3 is CASSFEGQGAMNTEAFF. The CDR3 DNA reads TGTGCCAGCAGTTTCGAGGGACAGGGGGCAATGAACACTGAAGCTTTCTTT.